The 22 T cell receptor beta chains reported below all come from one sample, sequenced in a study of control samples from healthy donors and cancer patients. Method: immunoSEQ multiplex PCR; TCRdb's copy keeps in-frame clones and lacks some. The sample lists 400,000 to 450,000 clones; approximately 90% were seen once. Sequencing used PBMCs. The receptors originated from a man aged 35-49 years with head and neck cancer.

CDR3 bases: TGTGCCAGTAGTCCTCATACGGGACGGGTGAACACTGAAGCTTTCTTT. Protein product: CASSPHTGRVNTEAFF. The rearrangement joins TRBV19 to TRBJ1-1, with D possibly matching TRBD1 (5 bases). Per the germline V gene, CDR1 is LNHDA and CDR2 is SQIVND (reference sequence). The CDR3 is 16 residues long. Trimming took 5 bases from V and 0 from J, leaving 16 bases between them.

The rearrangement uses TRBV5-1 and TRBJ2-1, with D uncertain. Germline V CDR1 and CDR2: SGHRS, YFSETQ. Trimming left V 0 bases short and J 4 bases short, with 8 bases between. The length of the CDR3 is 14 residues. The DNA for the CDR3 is TGCGCCAGCAGCTTGGCAGTGGCTTACAATGAGCAGTTCTTC. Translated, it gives CASSLAVAYNEQFF.

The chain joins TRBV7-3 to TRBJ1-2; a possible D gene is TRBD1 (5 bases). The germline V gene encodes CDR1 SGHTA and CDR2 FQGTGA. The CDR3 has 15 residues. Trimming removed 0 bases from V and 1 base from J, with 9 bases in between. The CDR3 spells CASSLTGTDNYGYTF. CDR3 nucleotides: TGTGCCAGCAGCTTAACAGGGACGGATAACTATGGCTACACCTTC.

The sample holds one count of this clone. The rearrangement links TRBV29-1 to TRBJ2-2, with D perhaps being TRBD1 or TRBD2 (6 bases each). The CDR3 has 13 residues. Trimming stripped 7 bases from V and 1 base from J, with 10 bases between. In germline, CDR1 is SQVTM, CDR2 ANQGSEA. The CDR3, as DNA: TGCAGCGGGGGGGCGCGGAACACCGGGGAGCTGTTTTTT. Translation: CSGGARNTGELFF.

Written as DNA, the CDR3 is TGTGCCAGCAGCGACCAACCCGGGACAGAAGCTTTCTTT. It codes for CASSDQPGTEAFF. This rearrangement joins TRBV11-2 to TRBJ1-1, with a tentative D call TRBD1 (6 bases). The CDR3 is 13 amino acids. Germline V gene lookup returns CDR1 SGHAT and CDR2 FQNNGV. With 5 bases removed from V and 8 bases from J, the gap between germline ends came to 15 bases.

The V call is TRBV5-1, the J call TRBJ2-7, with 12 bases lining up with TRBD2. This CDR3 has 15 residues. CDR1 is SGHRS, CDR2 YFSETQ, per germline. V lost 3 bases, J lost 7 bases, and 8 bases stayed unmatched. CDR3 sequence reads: CASSWELAGGREQYF. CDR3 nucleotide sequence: TGCGCCAGCAGCTGGGAACTAGCGGGAGGTAGGGAGCAGTACTTC. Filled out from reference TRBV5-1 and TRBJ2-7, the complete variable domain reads KAGVTQTPRYLIKTRGQQVTLSCSPISGHRSVSWYQQTPGQGLQFLFEYFSETQRNKGNFPGRFSGRQFSNSRSEMNVSTLELGDSALYLCASSWELAGGREQYFGPGTRLTVT.

The CDR3 nucleotides read TGCGCCAGCAGCTTTAGCTTCCTGCTATTCGGGACGGACATTCAGTACTTC. Amino acids: CASSFSFLLFGTDIQYF. V gene TRBV5-1 combines with J gene TRBJ2-4; the D call may be TRBD1 or TRBD2 (5 bases each). The CDR3 runs to 17 residues. With 2 bases removed from V and 8 bases from J, the gap between germline ends came to 23 bases. The germline V gene has CDR1 SGHRS and CDR2 YFSETQ. The whole variable domain, filled in from reference TRBV5-1 and TRBJ2-4, reads KAGVTQTPRYLIKTRGQQVTLSCSPISGHRSVSWYQQTPGQGLQFLFEYFSETQRNKGNFPGRFSGRQFSNSRSEMNVSTLELGDSALYLCASSFSFLLFGTDIQYFGAGTRLSVL.

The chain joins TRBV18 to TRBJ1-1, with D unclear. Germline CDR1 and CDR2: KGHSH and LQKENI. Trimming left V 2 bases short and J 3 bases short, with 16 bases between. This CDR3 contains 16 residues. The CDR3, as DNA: TGTGCCAGCTCACCAAGGGTCCGGGTAGCGGACACTGAAGCTTTCTTT. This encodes CASSPRVRVADTEAFF.

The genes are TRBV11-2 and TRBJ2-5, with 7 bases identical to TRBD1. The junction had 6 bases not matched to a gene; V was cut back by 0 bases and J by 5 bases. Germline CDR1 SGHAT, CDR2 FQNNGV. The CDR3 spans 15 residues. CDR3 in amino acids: CASSLDPGGEETQYF. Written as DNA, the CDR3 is TGTGCCAGCAGCTTAGATCCAGGGGGTGAGGAGACCCAGTACTTC.

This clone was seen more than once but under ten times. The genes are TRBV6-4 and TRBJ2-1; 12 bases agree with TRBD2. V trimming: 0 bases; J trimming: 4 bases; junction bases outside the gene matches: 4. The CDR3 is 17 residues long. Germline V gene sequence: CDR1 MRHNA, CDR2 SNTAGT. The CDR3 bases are TGTGCCAGCAGTGACTCATCTAGCGGGGGGGGTTACAATGAGCAGTTCTTC. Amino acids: CASSDSSSGGGYNEQFF.

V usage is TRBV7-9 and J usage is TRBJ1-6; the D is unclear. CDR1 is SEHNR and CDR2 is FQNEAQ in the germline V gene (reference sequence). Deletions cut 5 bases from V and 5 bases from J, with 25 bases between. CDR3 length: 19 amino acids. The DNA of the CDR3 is TGTGCCAGCAGCCGCCTTGGATATTCGGGTCGTGGGGATAATTCACCCCTCCACTTT. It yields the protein CASSRLGYSGRGDNSPLHF.

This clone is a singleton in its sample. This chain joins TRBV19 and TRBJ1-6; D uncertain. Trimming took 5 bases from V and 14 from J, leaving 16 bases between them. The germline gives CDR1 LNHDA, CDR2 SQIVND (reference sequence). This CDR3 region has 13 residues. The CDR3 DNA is TGTGCCAGTAGTTCACCGGGCCTAGATTCCCTCCACTTT. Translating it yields CASSSPGLDSLHF.

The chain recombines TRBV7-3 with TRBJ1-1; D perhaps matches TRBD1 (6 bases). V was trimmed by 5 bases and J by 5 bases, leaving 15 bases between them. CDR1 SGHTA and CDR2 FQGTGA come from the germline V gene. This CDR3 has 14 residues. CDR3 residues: CASSPQGWGTEAFF. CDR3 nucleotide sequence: TGTGCCAGCAGCCCGCAGGGGTGGGGGACTGAAGCTTTCTTT.

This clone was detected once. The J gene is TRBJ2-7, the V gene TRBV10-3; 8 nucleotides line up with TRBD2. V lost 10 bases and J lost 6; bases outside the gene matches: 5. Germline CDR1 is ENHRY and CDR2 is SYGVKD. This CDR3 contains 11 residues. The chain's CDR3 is CATGGGREQYF. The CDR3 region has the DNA TGTGCCACAGGCGGGGGGCGCGAGCAGTACTTC.

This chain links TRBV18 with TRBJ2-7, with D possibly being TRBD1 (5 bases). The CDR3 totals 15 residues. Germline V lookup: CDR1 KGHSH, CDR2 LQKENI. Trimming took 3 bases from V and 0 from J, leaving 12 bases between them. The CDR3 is CASSPQGVPSYEQYF. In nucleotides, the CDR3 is TGTGCCAGCTCACCGCAGGGCGTCCCCTCCTACGAGCAGTACTTC.

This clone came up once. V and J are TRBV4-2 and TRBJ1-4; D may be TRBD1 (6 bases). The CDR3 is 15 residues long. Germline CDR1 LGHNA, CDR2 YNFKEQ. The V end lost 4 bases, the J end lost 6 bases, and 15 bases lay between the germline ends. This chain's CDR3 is CASSPTQGRDEKLFF. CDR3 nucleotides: TGTGCCAGCAGCCCCACACAGGGTCGTGATGAAAAACTGTTTTTT.

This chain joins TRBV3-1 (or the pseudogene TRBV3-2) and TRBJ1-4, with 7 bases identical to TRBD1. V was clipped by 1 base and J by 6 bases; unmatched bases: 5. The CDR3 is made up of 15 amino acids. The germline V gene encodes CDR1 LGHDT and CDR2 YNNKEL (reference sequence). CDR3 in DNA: TGTGCCAGCAGCCAAGGGCCCCAGGGGGATGAAAAACTGTTTTTT. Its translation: CASSQGPQGDEKLFF.

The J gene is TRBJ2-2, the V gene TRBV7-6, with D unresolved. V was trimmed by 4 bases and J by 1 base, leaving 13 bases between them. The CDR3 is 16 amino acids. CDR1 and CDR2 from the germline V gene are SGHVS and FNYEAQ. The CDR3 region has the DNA TGTGCCAGCAGCTCCCTTGAGGATGTGAACACCGGGGAGCTGTTTTTT. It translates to CASSSLEDVNTGELFF.

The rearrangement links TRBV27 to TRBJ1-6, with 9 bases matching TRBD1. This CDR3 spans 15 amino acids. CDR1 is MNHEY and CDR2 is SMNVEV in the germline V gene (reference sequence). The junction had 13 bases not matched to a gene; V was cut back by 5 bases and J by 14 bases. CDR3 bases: TGTGCCAGCAGTGGGGACAGGGCTTTCCAATCCACCCTCCACTTT. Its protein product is CASSGDRAFQSTLHF.

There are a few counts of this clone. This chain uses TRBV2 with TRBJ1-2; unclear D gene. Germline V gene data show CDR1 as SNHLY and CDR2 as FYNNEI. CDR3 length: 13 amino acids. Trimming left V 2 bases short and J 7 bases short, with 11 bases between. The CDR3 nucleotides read TGTGCCAGCAGTGAAAGGTTGGGTACTGGCTACACCTTC. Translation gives CASSERLGTGYTF.

This chain's CDR3 is CASSTTGQDNSPLHF. The CDR3 DNA reads as TGTGCCAGTAGTACAACGGGACAGGATAATTCACCCCTCCACTTT. The chain has TRBV19 and TRBJ1-6, with TRBD1 matching 8 bases. The junction had 4 bases not matched to a gene; V was cut back by 4 bases and J by 5 bases. This CDR3 has 15 residues. Germline lookup yields CDR1 LNHDA and CDR2 SQIVND (reference sequence).

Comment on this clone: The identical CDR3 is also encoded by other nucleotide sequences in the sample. The CDR3 DNA is TGTGCCAGCAGCCGTAGGACGGCGAACACTGAAGCTTTCTTT. This sequence encodes CASSRRTANTEAFF. The chain combines TRBV3-1 (or the pseudogene TRBV3-2) with TRBJ1-1; D is unresolved. Germline V gene sequence: CDR1 LGHDT, CDR2 YNNKEL (reference sequence). Trimming cost V 4 bases and J 1 base, with 10 bases left between them. CDR3 length equals 14 residues.